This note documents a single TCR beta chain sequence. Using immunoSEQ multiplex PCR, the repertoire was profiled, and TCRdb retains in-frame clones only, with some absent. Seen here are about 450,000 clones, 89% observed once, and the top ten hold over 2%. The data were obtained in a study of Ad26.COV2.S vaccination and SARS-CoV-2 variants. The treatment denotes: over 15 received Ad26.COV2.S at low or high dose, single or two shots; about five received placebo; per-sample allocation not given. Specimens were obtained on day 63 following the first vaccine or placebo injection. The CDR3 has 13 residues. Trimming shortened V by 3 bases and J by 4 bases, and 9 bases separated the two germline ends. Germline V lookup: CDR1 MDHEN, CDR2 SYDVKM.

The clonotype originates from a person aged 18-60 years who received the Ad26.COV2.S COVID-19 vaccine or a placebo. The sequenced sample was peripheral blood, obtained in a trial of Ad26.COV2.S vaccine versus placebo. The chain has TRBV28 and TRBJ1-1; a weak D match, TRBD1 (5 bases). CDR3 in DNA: TGTGCCAGCAGTTTGCAGGGTATCACTGAAGCTTTCTTT. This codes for CASSLQGITEAFF.